The 25 T cell receptor beta chains in this list originate from one sample, sequenced in a study of human T cells and chemical hapten exposure. The time point here: patch test 1, 2 weeks after DPC sensitization. Treatment denoted: therapeutic diphenylcyclopropenone sensitization with weekly scalp DPC. TCRdb passed the RACE reads through MiXCR, listing each CDR3 protein once. The repertoire holds 75,000 to 90,000 distinct CDR3 sequences, with 7.5% to 9.5% as singletons. Material: whole blood, obtained in connection with sensitization to the hapten diphenylcyclopropenone (DPC). The receptors shown here come from a woman in her twenties or thirties with alopecia areata. Some clones in this sample may be carry-over from other donors' samples.

V usage is TRBV2 and J usage is TRBJ2-3, with D tentatively TRBD2 (5 bases). CDR1 is SNHLY and CDR2 is FYNNEI in the germline V gene. The CDR3 contains 20 residues. V was shortened by 2 bases and J by 2 bases, with 26 bases between the two germline ends. CDR3 sequence (DNA): TGTGCCAGCAGTGAACCCCTCTACGCGTTGGGGAGTAAGGACACAGATACGCAGTATTTT. It is translated as CASSEPLYALGSKDTDTQYF.

This clonotype has ten or more counts. This rearrangement joins TRBV9 to TRBJ2-7; D is tentatively TRBD1 or TRBD2 (6 bases each). Germline values: CDR1 SGDLS, CDR2 YYNGEE. CDR3 length: 12 amino acids. Deletions cut 3 bases from V and 5 bases from J, with 9 bases between. The CDR3 spells CASSEGGNEQYF. Here the CDR3 DNA reads TGTGCCAGCAGCGAGGGGGGTAACGAGCAGTACTTC.

This clonotype was recorded many times. The chain has TRBV4-2 and TRBJ2-3; D ambiguous. The CDR3 extends over 15 amino acids. Germline V lookup: CDR1 LGHNA, CDR2 YNFKEQ. With 0 bases removed from V and 0 bases from J, the gap between germline ends came to 7 bases. CDR3 DNA: TGTGCCAGCAGCCAAGACTACCCCAGCACAGATACGCAGTATTTT. Amino acid sequence: CASSQDYPSTDTQYF.

The rearrangement links TRBV19 to TRBJ2-3; D remains ambiguous. V lost 5 bases and J 0 bases, leaving 9 bases between the germline ends. The CDR3 is 14 amino acids. Germline-derived CDR1 and CDR2 are LNHDA and SQIVND (reference sequence). The CDR3 protein is CASSVAISTDTQYF. The CDR3 nucleotides read TGTGCCAGTAGTGTCGCAATTAGCACAGATACGCAGTATTTT.

Ten or more counts support this clonotype. The chain links TRBV5-4 to TRBJ2-5; 9 nucleotides agree with TRBD1. V lost 4 bases to trimming and J lost 4 bases; unmatched junction nucleotides: 5. CDR1 is SGHNT and CDR2 is YYREEE in the germline V gene (reference sequence). CDR3 length: 14 residues. CDR3 loop: CASSPGQGIETQYF. The DNA of the CDR3 is TGTGCCAGCAGCCCCGGACAGGGGATAGAGACCCAGTACTTC.

This clonotype has a count of ten or more. The chain couples TRBV24-1 to TRBJ2-2; 7 bases fit TRBD1. The CDR3 spans 16 residues. The germline V gene has CDR1 KGHDR and CDR2 SFDVKD. Losses at the gene ends were 4 bases for V and 6 bases for J; bases not matched to a gene: 10. The CDR3 DNA reads as TGTGCCACCAGTGACCCCCGGACAGGCGCATCCGGGGAGCTGTTTTTT. Translated, it gives CATSDPRTGASGELFF.

This clonotype appeared many times. This chain connects TRBV5-6 to TRBJ1-2; TRBD1 matches at 10 bases. CDR3 length: 16 amino acids. V gave up 3 bases and J gave up 4 bases; unmatched junction bases: 9. CDR1 is SGHDT, CDR2 YYEEEE, per germline. The CDR3 sequence is CASSSVRGQGFYGYTF. The CDR3 bases are TGTGCCAGCAGCTCGGTCAGGGGACAGGGGTTCTATGGCTACACCTTC.

A few counts support this clonotype. The V call is TRBV19, the J call TRBJ1-2; 7 bases are shared with TRBD1. The CDR3 totals 15 residues. Trimming took 5 bases from V and 5 from J; bases not matched to a gene: 11. CDR1 is LNHDA and CDR2 is SQIVND in the germline V gene (reference sequence). CDR3 sequence (DNA): TGTGCCAGTAGTGTACAGGGGCCACCTCTATATGGCTACACCTTC. Residues: CASSVQGPPLYGYTF.

This clonotype was seen repeatedly, ten times or more. The V and J genes are TRBV29-1 and TRBJ2-7; D is perhaps TRBD2 (5 bases). CDR3 length: 12 residues. V was clipped by 6 bases and J by 5 bases, with 14 bases between them. Germline values: CDR1 SQVTM, CDR2 ANQGSEA. In DNA form, the CDR3 reads TGCAGCGTCCCGGGGAACCTAAACGAGCAGTACTTC. Amino acid sequence: CSVPGNLNEQYF.

The chain has TRBV20-1 and TRBJ2-1; D not certain. The CDR3 runs to 12 residues. Deletions cut 2 bases from V and 7 bases from J, with 9 bases between. Germline V gene sequence: CDR1 DFQATT, CDR2 SNEGSKA (reference sequence). CDR3 nucleotide sequence: TGCAGTGCTAGATGGAACGGAAATGAGCAGTTCTTC. It is translated as CSARWNGNEQFF.

The chain joins TRBV10-3 to TRBJ1-4, with no clear D. Germline-derived CDR1 and CDR2 are ENHRY and SYGVKD. Trimming took 7 bases from V and 8 from J, leaving 14 bases between them. This CDR3 comprises 13 residues. CDR3 sequence (DNA): TGTGCCATCAAACCGGACGCTAGGGAAAAACTGTTTTTT. Its protein product is CAIKPDAREKLFF.

This clonotype was recorded many times. The chain is built from TRBV12-3 or TRBV12-4 and TRBJ1-6, with D unclear. The CDR3 totals 12 residues. Trimming stripped 4 bases from V and 9 bases from J, with 7 bases between. Written as DNA, the CDR3 is TGTGCCAGCAGTTGGACCGGTTCACCCCTCCACTTT. It is translated as CASSWTGSPLHF.

This clonotype was observed a few times. This rearrangement joins TRBV25-1 to TRBJ1-2, with 9 nucleotides matching TRBD1. The J segment lost 4 bases and the V segment lost 4 bases, leaving 1 base of the junction unmatched. This CDR3 contains 13 residues. Per germline, CDR1 MGHDK and CDR2 SYGVNS. As DNA, the CDR3 is TGTGCCAGCAGTGGGGACAGGGTCTATGGCTACACCTTC. It yields the protein CASSGDRVYGYTF.

In its sample, this clonotype was seen a few times. The chain has TRBV5-1 and TRBJ2-7; D is unresolved. The V gene's germline CDR1 is SGHRS and CDR2 YFSETQ. The CDR3 is 14 residues long. V dropped 4 bases and J dropped 7 bases, with 18 bases sitting between them. The CDR3 loop reads CASSTVGSSGEQYF. In nucleotides, the CDR3 is TGCGCCAGCAGCACGGTTGGTTCTTCGGGTGAGCAGTACTTC.

This sequence joins TRBV11-1 and TRBJ2-7, with no clear D. Germline V gene sequence: CDR1 SGHAT, CDR2 FQDESV (reference sequence). This CDR3 region has 12 residues. The V and J ends lost 1 base and 2 bases respectively, with 3 bases between them. CDR3 amino acids: CASSLVTYEQYF. CDR3 sequence (DNA): TGTGCCAGCAGCTTAGTGACCTACGAGCAGTACTTC.

This clonotype has just a few counts. The chain recombines TRBV3-1 with TRBJ1-6, with D maybe TRBD1 (5 bases). Per the germline V gene, CDR1 is LGHDT and CDR2 is YNNKEL (reference sequence). The CDR3 has 16 amino acids. Trimming shortened V by 4 bases and J by 10 bases, and 20 bases separated the two germline ends. The CDR3: CASSPQVGAGKSPLHF. The CDR3 DNA reads TGTGCCAGCAGCCCCCAAGTCGGGGCGGGAAAGTCACCCCTCCACTTT.

This clonotype was counted many times. The chain links TRBV3-1 to TRBJ2-3; 10 nucleotides align to TRBD1. The V gene's germline CDR1 is LGHDT and CDR2 YNNKEL (reference sequence). The CDR3 sequence is 14 residues long. The V and J ends lost 4 bases and 5 bases, in that order; junction bases with no gene match: 3. CDR3 DNA sequence: TGTGCCAGCAGCCGACAGGGGGCGGGAGATACGCAGTATTTT. Its protein is CASSRQGAGDTQYF.

This clonotype came up many times. The rearrangement links TRBV5-4 to TRBJ2-1, with D perhaps TRBD2 (6 bases). Trimming took 2 bases from V and 0 from J, leaving 15 bases between them. The CDR3 has 17 amino acids. Germline V CDR1 and CDR2: SGHNT, YYREEE (reference sequence). In DNA, the CDR3 is TGTGCCAGCAGCTTTGACGGGTCCGGGAGCTCCTACAATGAGCAGTTCTTC. As protein: CASSFDGSGSSYNEQFF.

At least ten counts were recorded for this clonotype. The gene calls are TRBV7-9 and TRBJ1-5; TRBD1 is a possible D gene (5 bases). Germline values: CDR1 SEHNR, CDR2 FQNEAQ (reference sequence). CDR3 length: 16 amino acids. The ends were cut back, 1 base at V and 5 bases at J, with 15 bases in the middle. In nucleotides, the CDR3 is TGTGCCAGCAGCTTAGGTGGCAGGGTGCCCGATCAGCCCCAGCATTTT. Its translation: CASSLGGRVPDQPQHF.

This clonotype was detected many times. The chain joins TRBV7-2 to TRBJ1-1; D unresolved. Trimming took 1 base from V and 2 from J, leaving 14 bases between them. This CDR3 contains 16 residues. Looked up from germline, CDR1 is SGHTA and CDR2 is FQGNSA. The CDR3 is CASSLDPRQVNTEAFF. The CDR3 nucleotides are TGTGCCAGCAGCTTAGACCCGCGGCAAGTTAACACTGAAGCTTTCTTT.

This chain joins TRBV20-1 and TRBJ1-1; D is unresolved. Trimming removed 1 base from V and 0 bases from J, with 15 bases in between. Germline lookup yields CDR1 DFQATT and CDR2 SNEGSKA (reference sequence). The CDR3 extends over 16 amino acids. CDR3 sequence reads: CSARGIVWSMNTEAFF. CDR3 in DNA: TGCAGTGCTAGAGGGATAGTGTGGTCCATGAACACTGAAGCTTTCTTT.

This clonotype has just a few counts. The DNA for the CDR3 is TGTGCCAGCAGTCCCCCCCTTTTCTTGAACACCATATATTTT. It yields the protein CASSPPLFLNTIYF. The chain carries TRBV6-5 and TRBJ1-3; no clear D. The V and J ends lost 5 bases and 7 bases respectively, with 15 bases between them. The CDR3 loop spans 14 amino acids. In germline, CDR1 is MNHEY, CDR2 SVGAGI.

This clonotype was seen more than once but under ten times. This chain links TRBV11-3 with TRBJ2-1, with 15 bases lining up with TRBD2. Germline V CDR1 and CDR2: SGHNT, YENEEA. V gave up 1 base and J gave up 6 bases; unmatched junction bases: 1. There are 16 residues in the CDR3. The CDR3 DNA is TGTGCCAGCAGCTTAGGGACTAGCGGGGGGGGCAATGAGCAGTTCTTC. As protein: CASSLGTSGGGNEQFF.

The genes are TRBV24-1 and TRBJ2-1, with 14 positions matching TRBD2. This CDR3 region has 16 residues. From germline, CDR1 is KGHDR and CDR2 SFDVKD. The junction had 9 bases not matched to a gene; V was cut back by 7 bases and J by 8 bases. The CDR3 loop is CATSSGLAGGRDEQFF. CDR3 in DNA: TGTGCCACCAGCTCAGGACTAGCGGGGGGTAGGGATGAGCAGTTCTTC.

Many counts were recorded for this clonotype. This chain uses TRBV2 with TRBJ2-3; a weak D match, TRBD1 (6 bases). V was shortened by 8 bases and J by 0 bases, with 12 bases between the two germline ends. CDR1 and CDR2 from the germline V gene are SNHLY and FYNNEI. This CDR3 region has 14 residues. The CDR3 is CASYRAPSTDTQYF. In nucleotides, the CDR3 is TGTGCCAGCTACAGGGCTCCTAGCACAGATACGCAGTATTTT.